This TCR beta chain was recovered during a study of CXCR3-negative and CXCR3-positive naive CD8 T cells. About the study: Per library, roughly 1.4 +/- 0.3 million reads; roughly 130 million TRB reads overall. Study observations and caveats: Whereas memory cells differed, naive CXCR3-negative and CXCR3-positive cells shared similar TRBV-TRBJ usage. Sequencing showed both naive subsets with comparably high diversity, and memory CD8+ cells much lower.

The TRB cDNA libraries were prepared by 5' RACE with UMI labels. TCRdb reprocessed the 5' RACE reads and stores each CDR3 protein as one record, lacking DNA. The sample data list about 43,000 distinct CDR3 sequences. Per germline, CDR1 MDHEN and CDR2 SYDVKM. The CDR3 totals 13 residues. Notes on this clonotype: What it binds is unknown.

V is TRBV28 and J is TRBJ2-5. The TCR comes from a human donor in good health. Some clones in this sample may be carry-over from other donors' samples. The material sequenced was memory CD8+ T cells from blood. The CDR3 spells CASNKEVQETQYF.